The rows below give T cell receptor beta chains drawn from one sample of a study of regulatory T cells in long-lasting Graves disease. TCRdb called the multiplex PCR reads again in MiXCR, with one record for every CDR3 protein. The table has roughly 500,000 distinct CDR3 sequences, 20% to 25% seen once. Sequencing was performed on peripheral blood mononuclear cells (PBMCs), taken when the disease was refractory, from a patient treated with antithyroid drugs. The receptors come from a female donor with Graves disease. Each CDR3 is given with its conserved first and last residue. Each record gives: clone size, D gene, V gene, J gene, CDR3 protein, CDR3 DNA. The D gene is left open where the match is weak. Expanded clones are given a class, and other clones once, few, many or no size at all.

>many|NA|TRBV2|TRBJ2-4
CASSAGNGNIQYF
TGTGCCAGCAGTGCGGGTAATGGAAACATTCAGTACTTC
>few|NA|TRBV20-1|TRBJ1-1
CSVRTESEAFF
TGCAGTGTCCGGACAGAATCTGAAGCTTTCTTT
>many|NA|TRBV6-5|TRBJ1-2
CASSYSYRDYGYTF
TGTGCCAGCAGTTACTCCTACAGGGACTATGGCTACACCTTC
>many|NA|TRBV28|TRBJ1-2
CASSPTTVTVNYGYTF
TGTGCCAGCAGTCCAACCACCGTAACAGTAAACTATGGCTACACCTTC
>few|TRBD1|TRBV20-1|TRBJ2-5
CSARQLQGTTETQYF
TGCAGTGCTAGACAATTACAGGGGACCACAGAGACCCAGTACTTC
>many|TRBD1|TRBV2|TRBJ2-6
CASGPGQGIPGANVLTF
TGTGCCAGCGGCCCGGGACAGGGAATCCCTGGGGCCAACGTCCTGACTTTC
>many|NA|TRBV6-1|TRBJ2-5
CASSTRQGHLRETQYF
TGTGCCAGCAGTACACGCCAGGGCCATCTCAGAGAGACCCAGTACTTC
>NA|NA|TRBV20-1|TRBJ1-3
CSAKDGLSGNTIYF
TGCAGTGCAAAGGACGGGCTCTCTGGAAACACCATATATTTT
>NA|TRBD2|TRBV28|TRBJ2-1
CASSAGRREGPNEQFF
TGTGCCAGCAGTGCAGGGAGGCGGGAGGGCCCTAATGAGCAGTTCTTC
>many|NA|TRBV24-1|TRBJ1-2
CATSEPGRGGYTF
TGTGCCACCAGTGAGCCAGGACGGGGTGGCTACACCTTC
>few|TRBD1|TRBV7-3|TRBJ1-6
CASSSHFRQGSDSPLHF
TGTGCCAGCAGCTCGCATTTTCGACAGGGTAGCGATTCACCCCTCCACTTT
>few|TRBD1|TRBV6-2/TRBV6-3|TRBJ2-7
CASSYPVGQGALVTYEQYF
TGTGCCAGCAGTTACCCGGTGGGACAGGGAGCACTCGTTACCTACGAGCAGTACTTC
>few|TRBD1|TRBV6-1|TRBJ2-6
CASRGQGAKPSGANVLTF
TGTGCCAGCAGAGGACAGGGGGCGAAGCCCTCTGGGGCCAACGTCCTGACTTTC
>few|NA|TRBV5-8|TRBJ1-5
CASSYRGLSNQPQHF
TGTGCCAGCAGCTATAGGGGTTTAAGCAATCAGCCCCAGCATTTT
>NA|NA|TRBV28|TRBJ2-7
CASSPVGRLYEQYF
TGTGCCAGCAGTCCCGTCGGGCGCCTCTACGAGCAGTACTTC
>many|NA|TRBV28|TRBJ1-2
CASIKFLGRKYGYTF
TGTGCCAGCATCAAATTCCTGGGCAGGAAGTATGGCTACACCTTC
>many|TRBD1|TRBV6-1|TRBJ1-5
CASSATGDPQPQHF
TGTGCCAGCAGTGCCACAGGGGACCCTCAGCCCCAGCATTTT
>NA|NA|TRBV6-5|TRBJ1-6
CASSYWGGSNSPLHF
TGTGCCAGCAGTTACTGGGGGGGCTCTAATTCACCCCTCCACTTT
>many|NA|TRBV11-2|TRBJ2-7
CASNGVGNEQYF
TGTGCCAGCAATGGGGTAGGCAACGAGCAGTACTTC
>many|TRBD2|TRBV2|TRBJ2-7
CASTPRGGLHEQYF
TGTGCCAGCACCCCCCGCGGGGGACTCCACGAGCAGTACTTC
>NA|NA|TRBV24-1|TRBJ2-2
CATSDPPPTGRTGELFF
TGTGCCACCAGTGATCCACCCCCGACAGGGAGGACCGGGGAGCTGTTTTTT
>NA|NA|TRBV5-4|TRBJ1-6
CASTLDLSYNSPLHF
TGTGCCAGCACCCTCGACCTTTCCTATAATTCACCCCTCCACTTT
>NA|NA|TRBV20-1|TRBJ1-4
CSARRWAGDEKLFF
TGCAGTGCTAGGAGGTGGGCTGGGGATGAAAAACTGTTTTTT
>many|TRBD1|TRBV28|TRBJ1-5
CASSLSGQGNQPQHF
TGTGCCAGCAGTTTAAGCGGACAGGGCAATCAGCCCCAGCATTTT
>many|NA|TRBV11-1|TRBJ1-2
CASSSSGHPNYGYTF
TGTGCCAGCAGCTCCTCGGGACATCCGAACTATGGCTACACCTTC
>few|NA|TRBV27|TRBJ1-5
CASSKEGINQPQHF
TGTGCCAGCAGTAAGGAGGGGATCAATCAGCCCCAGCATTTT
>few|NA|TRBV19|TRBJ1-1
CASSMNPGVNTEAFF
TGTGCCAGTAGTATGAACCCCGGGGTCAACACTGAAGCTTTCTTT